Listed here are 30 T cell receptor beta chains from one sample, sequenced in a study of blood T cell repertoires in COVID-19. This table comes from immunoSEQ multiplex PCR, and its TCRdb copy is limited to in-frame clones, with some not included. Of 150,000 to 200,000 clones in the sample, 80% to 90% were seen once. Sequencing was done on a sample of peripheral blood. These TCRs come from a man aged 60-69 years with acute or convalescent COVID-19.

This clone appeared a single time. The chain combines TRBV2 with TRBJ1-1, with D unresolved. The germline gives CDR1 SNHLY, CDR2 FYNNEI. Trimming left V 4 bases short and J 3 bases short, with 12 bases between. This CDR3 comprises 14 residues. The CDR3 bases are TGTGCCAGCAGTGGTGAGGCCCGCTACACTGAAGCTTTCTTT. This encodes CASSGEARYTEAFF.

This chain links TRBV2 with TRBJ1-2; 9 bases agree with TRBD1. V dropped 6 bases and J dropped 5; count of bases not matched to a gene: 13. The CDR3 spans 16 residues. Germline V gene sequence: CDR1 SNHLY, CDR2 FYNNEI. The CDR3 spells CASSLVSGQGGYGYTF. In DNA form, the CDR3 reads TGTGCCAGCAGCCTCGTCTCGGGACAGGGCGGGTATGGCTACACCTTC.

The rearrangement joins TRBV27 to TRBJ2-7, with 7 bases aligning to TRBD1. Germline V CDR1 and CDR2: MNHEY, SMNVEV (reference sequence). This CDR3 is 17 amino acids long. Trimming took 0 bases from V and 2 from J; bases not matched to a gene: 10. CDR3 sequence reads: CASSLSIRRGSTYEQYF. CDR3 DNA sequence: TGTGCCAGCAGTTTATCGATCCGCAGGGGGAGTACCTACGAGCAGTACTTC.

The V and J genes are TRBV28 and TRBJ2-5; 9 nucleotides match TRBD2. CDR1 and CDR2 (germline): MDHEN, SYDVKM. V lost 7 bases and J lost 5; bases outside the gene matches: 8. The CDR3 covers 14 residues. CDR3 residues: CASMTAGGRETQYF. CDR3 coding DNA: TGTGCCAGCATGACGGCGGGAGGGCGGGAGACCCAGTACTTC.

The gene calls are TRBV19 and TRBJ1-6, with D maybe TRBD1 (5 bases). The CDR3 totals 15 residues. The V gene's germline CDR1 is LNHDA and CDR2 SQIVND (reference sequence). The ends were cut back, 10 bases at V and 6 bases at J, with 19 bases in the middle. The CDR3 protein is CATSFQGSGNSPLHF. The DNA of the CDR3 is TGTGCCACCTCGTTTCAGGGTTCGGGTAATTCACCCCTCCACTTT.

This chain connects TRBV9 to TRBJ1-1, with 9 bases that match TRBD1. The CDR3 runs 15 residues. With 4 bases clipped from V and 5 bases from J, the junction kept 9 bases outside the gene matches. The germline CDR1 and CDR2 sequences are SGDLS and YYNGEE. The CDR3 spells CASSHNRGLETEAFF. Here the CDR3 DNA reads TGTGCCAGCAGCCATAACAGGGGGCTTGAAACTGAAGCTTTCTTT. The full variable domain, in which reference TRBV9 and TRBJ1-1 provide the parts outside the CDR3, is DSGVTQTPKHLITATGQRVTLRCSPRSGDLSVYWYQQSLDQGLQFLIQYYNGEERAKGNILERFSAQQFPDLHSELNLSSLELGDSALYFCASSHNRGLETEAFFGQGTRLTVV.

This CDR3 is CASSSTSGSLDEQFF. The CDR3 bases are TGCGCCAGCAGCTCGACTAGCGGGAGTCTAGATGAGCAGTTCTTC. The rearrangement uses TRBV5-1 and TRBJ2-1; 12 bases match TRBD2. The germline CDR1 and CDR2 sequences are SGHRS and YFSETQ. Trimming removed 3 bases from V and 8 bases from J; junction bases left unmatched: 6. CDR3 size: 15 residues. Complete variable domain (other parts from reference TRBV5-1 and TRBJ2-1): KAGVTQTPRYLIKTRGQQVTLSCSPISGHRSVSWYQQTPGQGLQFLFEYFSETQRNKGNFPGRFSGRQFSNSRSEMNVSTLELGDSALYLCASSSTSGSLDEQFFGPGTRLTVL.

The chain uses TRBV24-1 and TRBJ1-2, with 7 bases lining up with TRBD1. With 4 bases clipped from V and 3 bases from J, the junction kept 13 bases outside the gene matches. Germline lookup yields CDR1 KGHDR and CDR2 SFDVKD. The CDR3 runs 17 residues. For the CDR3, the DNA is TGTGCCACCAGTGACCTCGCAAAACCGGGACAGTACTATGGCTACACCTTC. It encodes CATSDLAKPGQYYGYTF.

The gene calls are TRBV10-3 and TRBJ1-6, with D perhaps TRBD1 (6 bases). V dropped 2 bases and J dropped 7 bases, with 12 bases sitting between them. CDR1 and CDR2 from the germline V gene are ENHRY and SYGVKD. The CDR3 totals 15 residues. The CDR3 coding sequence is TGTGCCATCAGTGAGGGGGGCAGGGGAAATTCACCCCTCCACTTT. This gives the protein CAISEGGRGNSPLHF.

This sequence joins TRBV7-8 and TRBJ2-5; unclear D gene. The length of the CDR3 is 14 residues. V gave up 2 bases and J gave up 1 base, with 8 bases separating them. CDR1 and CDR2 from the germline V gene are SGHVS and FQNEAQ. CDR3 protein: CASSLRQFQETQYF. CDR3 coding DNA: TGTGCCAGCAGCTTACGACAATTCCAAGAGACCCAGTACTTC. The entire variable domain, with the rest obtained from reference TRBV7-8 and TRBJ2-5, is as follows: GAGVSQSPRYKVAKRGQDVALRCDPISGHVSLFWYQQALGQGPEFLTYFQNEAQLDKSGLPSDRFFAERPEGSVSTLKIQRTQQEDSAVYLCASSLRQFQETQYFGPGTRLLVL.

The genes are TRBV18 and TRBJ2-7, with D possibly being TRBD2 (5 bases). V was pared by 2 bases and J by 2 bases, with 13 bases between. The CDR3 is made up of 15 amino acids. Germline V gene lookup returns CDR1 KGHSH and CDR2 LQKENI. CDR3 nucleotide sequence: TGTGCCAGCTCACCAGGTCCAGCGGCGGCCTACGAGCAGTACTTC. This translates into CASSPGPAAAYEQYF.

V and J are TRBV18 and TRBJ1-5, with TRBD1 matching over 9 bases. Germline CDR1 is KGHSH and CDR2 is LQKENI. J lost 5 bases, V lost 6 bases, and 8 bases had no gene match. This CDR3 region has 15 residues. CDR3 in amino acids: CASSPGTGLDQPQHF. In nucleotides, the CDR3 is TGTGCCAGCTCTCCCGGGACAGGGTTGGATCAGCCCCAGCATTTT.

The chain links TRBV18 to TRBJ1-2, with 7 bases fitting TRBD1. J lost 7 bases, V lost 3 bases, and 14 bases had no gene match. Per germline, CDR1 KGHSH and CDR2 LQKENI. The CDR3 has 16 amino acids. The CDR3 spells CASSPRETGKGGGYTF. In nucleotides, the CDR3 is TGTGCCAGCTCACCCAGAGAGACAGGGAAAGGAGGTGGCTACACCTTC.

This sequence joins TRBV2 and TRBJ1-3; no clear D. The V and J ends lost 4 bases and 0 bases respectively, with 7 bases between them. This CDR3 contains 14 residues. Germline CDR1 SNHLY, CDR2 FYNNEI. In DNA form, the CDR3 reads TGTGCCAGCAGTGTTTGGAGCTCTGGAAACACCATATATTTT. Its translation: CASSVWSSGNTIYF.

V is TRBV6-1 and J is TRBJ1-1; 9 nucleotides agree with TRBD1. Looked up from germline, CDR1 is MNHNS and CDR2 is SASEGT. The trim removed 4 bases at V and 5 bases at J, leaving 14 bases unmatched. CDR3 length: 17 residues. The CDR3 DNA reads as TGTGCCAGCAGTGGACCCGGGACAGGGTTTGGGAGTACTGAAGCTTTCTTT. Residues: CASSGPGTGFGSTEAFF.

The rearrangement links TRBV4-1 to TRBJ2-1; D may be TRBD1 (6 bases). The ends were cut back, 0 bases at V and 7 bases at J, with 19 bases in the middle. This CDR3 region has 17 residues. The V gene's germline CDR1 is MGHRA and CDR2 YSYEKL. This chain's CDR3 is CASSQDPGQQNLNEQFF. The CDR3 coding sequence is TGCGCCAGCAGCCAAGATCCGGGACAACAGAACCTGAATGAGCAGTTCTTC.

The rearrangement links TRBV27 to TRBJ2-1; TRBD2 matches at 13 bases. The germline gives CDR1 MNHEY, CDR2 SMNVEV (reference sequence). The CDR3 has 17 residues. Losses at the gene ends were 0 bases for V and 9 bases for J; bases not matched to a gene: 8. The CDR3 DNA reads as TGTGCCAGCAGTTTATCCACGACTAGCGGGAGGCGGGGTGAGCAGTTCTTC. This sequence encodes CASSLSTTSGRRGEQFF.

The chain links TRBV15 to TRBJ1-2; possibly TRBD1 for D (5 bases). The germline V gene has CDR1 LNHNV and CDR2 YYDKDF (reference sequence). This CDR3 has 13 amino acids. Trimming stripped 4 bases from V and 8 bases from J, with 14 bases between. DNA for the CDR3: TGTGCCACCAGCAAAGGCAGGGTAGACGGCTACACCTTC. Its translation is CATSKGRVDGYTF.

V usage is TRBV19 and J usage is TRBJ1-1; 7 nucleotides align to TRBD1. Germline CDR1 LNHDA, CDR2 SQIVND (reference sequence). Unmatched junction bases numbered 7, after V lost 2 bases and J lost 1 base. The CDR3 loop spans 16 amino acids. The CDR3 DNA is TGTGCCAGTAGTATACTGACCGGGACAGCGAACACTGAAGCTTTCTTT. The encoded protein is CASSILTGTANTEAFF.

This chain uses TRBV5-1 with TRBJ2-7, with 8 nucleotides matching TRBD2. Per the germline V gene, CDR1 is SGHRS and CDR2 is YFSETQ. V lost 0 bases and J lost 5; bases outside the gene matches: 7. This CDR3 spans 15 amino acids. The CDR3 spells CASSLAVAGQDEQYF. The CDR3 region has the DNA TGCGCCAGCAGCTTGGCAGTAGCGGGACAAGACGAGCAGTACTTC.

The chain couples TRBV4-1 to TRBJ1-4; no clear D. In germline, CDR1 is MGHRA, CDR2 YSYEKL. The CDR3 extends over 14 amino acids. Deletions cut 4 bases from V and 0 bases from J, with 6 bases between. The CDR3 protein is CASSRVATNEKLFF. DNA of the CDR3: TGCGCCAGCAGCCGAGTAGCAACTAATGAAAAACTGTTTTTT.

This chain links TRBV7-2 with TRBJ2-1, with TRBD2 as a possible D gene (5 bases). Germline CDR1 reads SGHTA; CDR2 reads FQGNSA. The V gene lost 4 bases and the J gene lost 6 bases, with 16 bases spanning the gap. There are 15 residues in the CDR3. The CDR3 region has the DNA TGTGCCAGCAGCTCCCCCGGACTGGCGCTCAATGAGCAGTTCTTC. Translating it yields CASSSPGLALNEQFF.

The chain recombines TRBV6-5 with TRBJ1-1; possible D gene TRBD1, 5 bases. V dropped 6 bases and J dropped 3 bases, with 11 bases sitting between them. This CDR3 is 13 amino acids long. Germline assignment: CDR1 MNHEY and CDR2 SVGAGI. The CDR3 DNA follows: TGTGCCAGCAGGTCCGGGGGGGACACTGAAGCTTTCTTT. Its protein product is CASRSGGDTEAFF.

The chain links TRBV6-5 to TRBJ2-7; 7 bases fit TRBD1. J gave up 4 bases and V 2 bases, and 8 bases lay outside the gene matches. Per germline, CDR1 MNHEY and CDR2 SVGAGI. The CDR3 length is 15 residues. CDR3 amino acids: CASSYAQGSKYEQYF. For the CDR3, the DNA is TGTGCCAGCAGTTACGCACAGGGGTCGAAGTACGAGCAGTACTTC.

This clone was detected only once. This sequence joins TRBV19 and TRBJ1-1, with D unresolved. The length of the CDR3 is 15 residues. Deletions cut 6 bases from V and 2 bases from J, with 16 bases between. Per germline, CDR1 LNHDA and CDR2 SQIVND (reference sequence). This CDR3 is CASSPGEAPNTEAFF. The DNA for the CDR3 is TGTGCCAGTAGCCCTGGTGAGGCCCCTAACACTGAAGCTTTCTTT.

This clone has a single count. The chain carries TRBV6-6 and TRBJ2-1; TRBD1 matches 9 bases. The CDR3 has 16 amino acids. V shed 5 bases and J 1 base; nucleotides not matched to a gene: 6. Germline CDR1 and CDR2: MNHNY and SVGAGI (reference sequence). The CDR3 loop is CASSPQGAPSYNEQFF. The CDR3, as DNA: TGTGCCAGCAGTCCACAGGGGGCCCCTTCCTACAATGAGCAGTTCTTC.

The genes are TRBV5-1 and TRBJ1-1; the match to TRBD1 covers 11 bases. The germline V gene encodes CDR1 SGHRS and CDR2 YFSETQ. The V and J ends lost 3 bases and 1 base, in that order; junction bases with no gene match: 5. This CDR3 contains 16 residues. CDR3 nucleotides: TGCGCCAGCAGCTCCGGACAGGGGGCTTGGAACACTGAAGCTTTCTTT. Translating it yields CASSSGQGAWNTEAFF.

V and J are TRBV30 and TRBJ2-6; 7 nucleotides align to TRBD1. Germline values: CDR1 GTSNPN, CDR2 SVGIG (reference sequence). The CDR3 sequence is 17 residues long. The V segment lost 3 bases and the J segment 2 bases; nucleotides outside the gene matches: 10. The CDR3 nucleotides read TGTGCCTGGAGCAGACAGGGCTCCGCGGCTGGGGCCAACGTCCTGACTTTC. Its protein product is CAWSRQGSAAGANVLTF.

V is TRBV27 and J is TRBJ1-2; the match to TRBD1 covers 9 bases. Germline V gives CDR1 MNHEY, CDR2 SMNVEV (reference sequence). J gave up 5 bases and V 6 bases, and 4 bases lay outside the gene matches. The CDR3 covers 13 residues. The chain's CDR3 is CASSPGQGYGYTF. In DNA form, the CDR3 reads TGTGCCAGCAGCCCTGGACAGGGGTATGGCTACACCTTC.

The V call is TRBV7-9, the J call TRBJ1-1; TRBD1 matches 11 bases. The trim removed 4 bases at V and 4 bases at J, leaving 8 bases unmatched. The CDR3 has 16 amino acids. Germline assignment: CDR1 SEHNR and CDR2 FQNEAQ (reference sequence). The CDR3 sequence: CASSSVWGTGGTEAFF. In DNA form, the CDR3 reads TGTGCCAGCAGCTCAGTTTGGGGGACAGGGGGCACTGAAGCTTTCTTT.